This TCR beta chain was sequenced during a study of OX40 agonist ivuxolimab in advanced cancers. TCRdb's table, derived via immunoSEQ multiplex PCR, lists solely in-frame clones and lacks some. The repertoire has some 10,000 clones, 79% of them found once; the top ten carry about 43%. The source is an adult with an advanced solid tumor such as melanoma, head and neck, liver or kidney cancer. The material sequenced was CD4+ or CD8+ T cells sorted from blood, taken in a trial of the OX40 agonist ivuxolimab.

The CDR3 bases are TGTGCCAGCAGTCCGGGACTAGCATCTTACAATGAGCAGTTCTTC. This encodes CASSPGLASYNEQFF. The chain combines TRBV2 with TRBJ2-1; 9 bases are a match to TRBD2. The germline gives CDR1 SNHLY, CDR2 FYNNEI. The CDR3 length is 15 residues. J lost 4 bases, V lost 5 bases, and 6 bases had no gene match.